This T cell receptor beta chain is from a study of vaccination and CD4 T cells after COVID-19. Concerning this clonotype: Antigen specificity is unknown.

The germline V gene encodes CDR1 MNHEY and CDR2 SVGEGT. The CDR3 loop spans 15 amino acids. Trimming stripped 3 bases from V and 0 bases from J, with 6 bases between. The treatment here: roughly 11-day PBMC culture with coronavirus spike peptide pools or control peptides (ViraFEST assay). Researchers collected the unexposed donor's CD4+ T cells before the COVID-19 pandemic (2011-2018). First, ViraFEST expanded antigen-specific T cells with peptide pools, and next it sequenced the TCRs. Cultured CD4+ T-cell DNA underwent Oncomine TCR Beta short-read sequencing. Each CDR3 protein is one row after TCRdb ran MiXCR on the PCR reads. The sample contains 5,000 to 7,000 distinct CDR3 sequences, about 60% of which appear only once.

Sequences were obtained from CD4+ T cells from blood, cultured in vitro. V and J are TRBV6-2 or TRBV6-3 and TRBJ2-6; D ambiguous. This receptor was obtained from a human donor in good health. CDR3 residues: CASSYMASGANVLTF. For the CDR3, the DNA is TGTGCCAGCAGTTATATGGCCTCTGGGGCCAACGTCCTGACTTTC.